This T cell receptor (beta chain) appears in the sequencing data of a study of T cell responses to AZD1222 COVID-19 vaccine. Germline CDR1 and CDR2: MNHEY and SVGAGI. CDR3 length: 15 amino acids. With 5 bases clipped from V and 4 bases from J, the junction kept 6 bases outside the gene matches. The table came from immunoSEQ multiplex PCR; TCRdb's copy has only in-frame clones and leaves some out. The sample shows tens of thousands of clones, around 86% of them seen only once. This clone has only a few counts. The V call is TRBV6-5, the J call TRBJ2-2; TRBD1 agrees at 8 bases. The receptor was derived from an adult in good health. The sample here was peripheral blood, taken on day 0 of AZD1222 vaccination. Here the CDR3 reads CASSPPTGATGELFF. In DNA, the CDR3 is TGTGCCAGCAGTCCACCGACAGGGGCCACCGGGGAGCTGTTTTTT.